A selection of T cell receptor beta chains follows, all from one sample in a study of T cell responses to AZD1222 COVID-19 vaccine. Clones were read by immunoSEQ multiplex PCR, and TCRdb kept only the in-frame ones, dropping some. The sample lists approximately 100,000 clones, approximately 93% seen once, with 4.5% to 5% in the top ten. The specimen comprised peripheral blood, sampled on day 0 of AZD1222 vaccination. The receptors come from an adult in good health. Both conserved end residues are part of each CDR3. D genes are given only for firm matches. Only part of the rows carry a size: once, few, many, or a class if the clone is expanded.

v_gene	d_gene	len	j_gene	abundance	CDR3nt	CDR3aa
TRBV4-1	NA	15	TRBJ1-5	NA	TGCGCCAGCAGCCAGACCACAGAACTCCTCTCGCCCCAGCATTTT	CASSQTTELLSPQHF
TRBV5-1	NA	14	TRBJ2-7	NA	TGCGCCAGCAGCTTCAGTGGAGCTACCTACGAGCAGTACTTC	CASSFSGATYEQYF
TRBV3-1/TRBV3-2	NA	12	TRBJ1-1	NA	TGTGCCAGCAGCCAGGGGAACACTGAAGCTTTCTTT	CASSQGNTEAFF
TRBV7-9	NA	12	TRBJ1-1	NA	TGTGCCAGCAGCTCGTATAGGACCGAAGCTTTCTTT	CASSSYRTEAFF
TRBV5-1	NA	18	TRBJ1-2	NA	TGCGCCAGCAGCTTGGTAGGGGGGGCTGAGGAGTTTTTCTATGGCTACACCTTC	CASSLVGGAEEFFYGYTF
TRBV5-5	TRBD2	17	TRBJ2-7	NA	TGTGCCAGCACCCTTTTGGTAGCGGGCATCGGCGTCTACGAGCAGTACTTC	CASTLLVAGIGVYEQYF
TRBV10-2	TRBD2	17	TRBJ2-2	NA	TGCGCCAGCGTCCCCGGTTGGGGGGGTGCGAACACCGGGGAGCTGTTTTTT	CASVPGWGGANTGELFF
TRBV10-3	NA	13	TRBJ1-1	NA	TGTGCCACCGTGGGATCCATGAACACTGAAGCTTTCTTT	CATVGSMNTEAFF
TRBV18	NA	15	TRBJ2-2	NA	TGTGCCAGCTCACCACAACCAGGGAACACCGGGGAGCTGTTTTTT	CASSPQPGNTGELFF
TRBV11-2	TRBD1	14	TRBJ2-5	once	TGTGCCAGCAGCTTAACGACAGGGCAGGAGACCCAGTACTTC	CASSLTTGQETQYF
TRBV9	TRBD2	15	TRBJ2-1	once	TGTGCCAGCAGCCGGGGACTAGGATTGGGAAATGAGCAGTTCTTC	CASSRGLGLGNEQFF
TRBV6-1	TRBD2	16	TRBJ2-3	medium-sized	TGTGCCAGCAGTGAAGCGCTAGCGGGAGGCACAGATACGCAGTATTTT	CASSEALAGGTDTQYF
TRBV24-1	TRBD2	15	TRBJ2-7	NA	TGTGCCACCAGCCCGGGACTAGCGGGAGTAGGAGAGCAGTACTTC	CATSPGLAGVGEQYF
TRBV5-6	TRBD1	14	TRBJ2-7	NA	TGTGCCAGCAGCCCGCCCGGGACAGGGTACGAGCAGTACTTC	CASSPPGTGYEQYF
TRBV4-2	NA	14	TRBJ2-2	NA	TGTGCCAGCAGCCAAGGCGACAGGACCGGGGAGCTGTTTTTT	CASSQGDRTGELFF
TRBV10-3	TRBD1	14	TRBJ1-1	NA	TGTGCCATCAGTGGGTCCGGGACAGGGAACGAAGCTTTCTTT	CAISGSGTGNEAFF
TRBV7-9	NA	13	TRBJ1-2	NA	TGTGCCAGCAGCCGTGGGGGCCTGAATGGCTACACCTTC	CASSRGGLNGYTF
TRBV5-1	TRBD2	15	TRBJ2-5	NA	TGCGCCAGCAGCTTGGAACTAGCGGGAGCCGAGACCCAGTACTTC	CASSLELAGAETQYF
TRBV11-1	NA	13	TRBJ2-7	NA	TGTGCCAGCAGCTTAACACAGGTCTACGAGCAGTACTTC	CASSLTQVYEQYF
TRBV27	TRBD2	18	TRBJ2-5	NA	TGTGCCAGCAGTTTATCATCGGCGGGAGGATCACCATCGGAGACCCAGTACTTC	CASSLSSAGGSPSETQYF
TRBV28	NA	11	TRBJ2-7	NA	TGTGCCAGCATGGGCCTCTACGAGCAGTACTTC	CASMGLYEQYF
TRBV19	TRBD1	12	TRBJ2-3	NA	TGTGCCAGTAGTAGCCGGGACAGTACGCAGTATTTT	CASSSRDSTQYF